These 27 T cell receptor beta chains were all obtained from the same sample, sequenced in a study of T cells in Graves' hyperthyroidism and ophthalmopathy. Amplified TCR beta CDR3 regions derived from RNA transcripts. TCR CDR3 regions were first amplified by RT-PCR with HTBI primers. TCRdb re-derived calls from the multiplex PCR reads in MiXCR, one entry per CDR3 protein. The data show approximately 630,000 distinct CDR3 sequences, around 16% seen once. Sequencing input: blood. The receptors were gathered from a woman in her twenties or thirties with Graves' hyperthyroidism.

This clonotype was counted between two and nine times. J is TRBJ1-6 and V is TRBV5-1, with D possibly matching TRBD1 (5 bases). V dropped 5 bases and J dropped 10 bases, with 19 bases sitting between them. The CDR3 is 15 residues long. The germline CDR1 and CDR2 sequences are SGHRS and YFSETQ. CDR3 region: CASSESAGWNSPLHF. CDR3 nucleotide sequence: TGCGCCAGCAGTGAGTCGGCAGGGTGGAACTCACCCCTCCACTTT.

The chain has TRBV5-1 and TRBJ1-1; 8 nucleotides line up with TRBD1. The CDR3 runs 14 residues. V lost 2 bases, J lost 3 bases, and 3 bases stayed unmatched. CDR1 is SGHRS and CDR2 is YFSETQ in the germline V gene. CDR3 residues: CASSFAGGYTEAFF. As DNA, the CDR3 is TGCGCCAGCAGCTTTGCAGGGGGCTACACTGAAGCTTTCTTT.

The chain links TRBV28 to TRBJ2-2; no firm D call. Trimming took 2 bases from V and 7 from J, leaving 5 bases between them. CDR3 length: 12 residues. Germline CDR1 and CDR2: MDHEN and SYDVKM. The CDR3 DNA reads as TGTGCCAGCAGTTTACAACACGGGGAGCTGTTTTTT. This sequence encodes CASSLQHGELFF.

The sample holds a few counts of this clonotype. This chain links TRBV29-1 with TRBJ2-1; 14 bases align to TRBD2. This CDR3 is built from 14 residues. Germline V CDR1 and CDR2: SQVTM, ANQGSEA. V trimming: 6 bases; J trimming: 5 bases; junction bases outside the gene matches: 3. CDR3 sequence: CSVGGLAGDNEQFF. DNA for the CDR3: TGCAGCGTCGGGGGACTAGCGGGAGACAATGAGCAGTTCTTC.

This clonotype was detected many times. V and J are TRBV7-3 and TRBJ2-3; maybe TRBD2 (5 bases). Germline CDR1 reads SGHTA; CDR2 reads FQGTGA. The CDR3 is made up of 15 amino acids. The V and J ends lost 3 bases and 2 bases respectively, with 12 bases between them. The CDR3 DNA reads TGTGCCAGCAGCTTTGCTAGCACTTTCACAGATACGCAGTATTTT. This translates into CASSFASTFTDTQYF. Supplemented by reference TRBV7-3 and TRBJ2-3, the full variable domain reads GAGVSQTPSNKVTEKGKYVELRCDPISGHTALYWYRQSLGQGPEFLIYFQGTGAADDSGLPNDRFFAVRPEGSVSTLKIQRTERGDSAVYLCASSFASTFTDTQYFGPGTRLTVL.

This clonotype was detected only a few times. J is TRBJ2-1 and V is TRBV11-3; weak D call: TRBD2 (6 bases). Per germline, CDR1 SGHNT and CDR2 YENEEA. The CDR3 runs 15 residues. V lost 5 bases to trimming and J lost 4 bases, with 15 bases between them. CDR3 DNA sequence: TGTGCCAGCAGCGCAGGGACTGCCTTATACAATGAGCAGTTCTTC. Translating it yields CASSAGTALYNEQFF.

This clonotype appeared many times. The chain couples TRBV11-3 to TRBJ2-3; D is unresolved. CDR3 size: 11 residues. V lost 4 bases and J lost 9, with 8 bases in between. Germline CDR1 reads SGHNT; CDR2 reads YENEEA. The CDR3 region is CASSSGSTQYF. In nucleotides, the CDR3 is TGTGCCAGCAGCTCAGGCTCGACGCAGTATTTT.

This clonotype has ten or more counts. The rearrangement joins TRBV5-1 to TRBJ1-2; TRBD1 matches at 9 bases. The CDR3 sequence is 16 residues long. V lost 4 bases, J lost 0 bases, and 7 bases stayed unmatched. The germline gives CDR1 SGHRS, CDR2 YFSETQ. CDR3 nucleotides: TGCGCCAGCAGCCGGGACAGGGCTTCCTCTAACTATGGCTACACCTTC. This translates into CASSRDRASSNYGYTF.

There are a few counts of this clonotype. This sequence joins TRBV10-2 and TRBJ2-7; 12 bases are a match to TRBD2. The V gene's germline CDR1 is WSHSY and CDR2 SAAADI. V trimming: 6 bases; J trimming: 4 bases; junction bases outside the gene matches: 7. The CDR3 consists of 15 residues. In nucleotides, the CDR3 is TGCGCCAGCAGCCCTAGCGGGAGGGCCGGTTACGAGCAGTACTTC. This gives the protein CASSPSGRAGYEQYF.

This chain joins TRBV6-2 or TRBV6-3 and TRBJ1-5; unclear D gene. Germline CDR1 is MNHEY and CDR2 is SVGEGT. The CDR3 has 11 amino acids. The V and J ends lost 4 bases and 8 bases respectively, with 6 bases between them. CDR3 sequence: CASSSAEPQHF. CDR3 in DNA: TGTGCCAGCAGTTCCGCAGAGCCCCAGCATTTT.

At least ten counts were recorded for this clonotype. The rearrangement links TRBV29-1 to TRBJ2-1, with a weak D call TRBD2 (6 bases). The V end lost 1 base, the J end lost 2 bases, and 6 bases lay between the germline ends. Germline CDR1 and CDR2: SQVTM and ANQGSEA. This CDR3 is built from 13 residues. CDR3 protein: CSVEGGAYNEQFF. The CDR3 DNA reads TGCAGCGTTGAAGGGGGGGCCTACAATGAGCAGTTCTTC.

Notes on this clonotype: This clone may be a read error of a much larger clone one base away. V gene TRBV7-8 combines with J gene TRBJ2-1, with 8 bases that match TRBD2. Per germline, CDR1 SGHVS and CDR2 FQNEAQ. This CDR3 is built from 14 residues. DNA of the CDR3: TGTGTCAGCAGCTTATCGGGAGGGGGGTGGGAGCAGTTCTTC. As protein: CVSSLSGGGWEQFF.

The chain is built from TRBV12-3 or TRBV12-4 and TRBJ2-7; 7 positions match TRBD1. The CDR3 runs 18 residues. The V gene end was trimmed by 6 bases and the J gene end by 3 bases; junction bases not matched to a gene: 20. CDR3 in DNA: TGTGCCAGCAGCCTTACACCTAAACAGGGGCGACTCAACTACGAGCAGTACTTC. Its protein is CASSLTPKQGRLNYEQYF.

This clonotype was seen repeatedly, ten times or more. This chain links TRBV29-1 with TRBJ2-5; tentative D call: TRBD1 (5 bases). The V and J ends lost 0 bases and 2 bases respectively, with 10 bases between them. This CDR3 region has 14 residues. CDR1 and CDR2 from the germline V gene are SQVTM and ANQGSEA. This CDR3 reads CSVEESRGQETQYF. The CDR3 bases are TGCAGCGTTGAAGAAAGTAGGGGACAAGAGACCCAGTACTTC.

This clonotype was counted at least ten times. The CDR3: CASSQGPTGGQSTQYF. The CDR3 DNA is TGCGCCAGCAGCCAAGGTCCTACAGGGGGTCAATCTACGCAGTATTTT. This rearrangement joins TRBV4-1 to TRBJ2-3, with TRBD1 matching 8 bases. The CDR3 is 16 amino acids. V was pared by 1 base and J by 8 bases, with 11 bases of the junction left unmatched. Germline values: CDR1 MGHRA, CDR2 YSYEKL.

This clonotype was counted ten times or more. V is TRBV11-2 and J is TRBJ2-7; D gene uncertain. Per the germline V gene, CDR1 is SGHAT and CDR2 is FQNNGV. V lost 2 bases to trimming and J lost 1 base, with 12 bases between them. CDR3 length: 15 residues. CDR3 bases: TGTGCCAGCAGCTTAACCCGGAACCCATCCTACGAGCAGTACTTC. It is translated as CASSLTRNPSYEQYF. The entire variable domain, with the rest obtained from reference TRBV11-2 and TRBJ2-7, is as follows: EAGVAQSPRYKIIEKRQSVAFWCNPISGHATLYWYQQILGQGPKLLIQFQNNGVVDDSQLPKDRFSAERLKGVDSTLKIQPAKLEDSAVYLCASSLTRNPSYEQYFGPGTRLTVT.

The count of this clonotype is one. Germline and junction disagree at one end, which may indicate a read error. The chain recombines TRBV6-5 with TRBJ1-2; perhaps TRBD1 as D (6 bases). This CDR3 comprises 15 residues. CDR1 is MNHEY, CDR2 SVGAGI, per germline. Written as DNA, the CDR3 is TGTGCCAGCATTTTCGGTGGAGGGGGGCTAAATGGCCACACCTTC. This gives the protein CASIFGGGGLNGHTF.

The chain employs TRBV5-4 and TRBJ2-1, with D perhaps matching TRBD1 or TRBD2 (5 bases each). This CDR3 is built from 14 residues. V shed 4 bases and J shed 9 bases, with 17 bases lying between them. Per germline, CDR1 SGHNT and CDR2 YYREEE (reference sequence). The chain's CDR3 is CASSASGPLGEQFF. CDR3 coding DNA: TGTGCCAGCAGCGCCTCGGGACCCCTGGGTGAGCAGTTCTTC. Full variable domain (remainder filled in from reference TRBV5-4 and TRBJ2-1): ETGVTQSPTHLIKTRGQQVTLRCSSQSGHNTVSWYQQALGQGPQFIFQYYREEENGRGNFPPRFSGLQFPNYSSELNVNALELDDSALYLCASSASGPLGEQFFGPGTRLTVL.

This clonotype came up many times. The chain joins TRBV24-1 to TRBJ2-5; D gene unclear. Germline V gene lookup returns CDR1 KGHDR and CDR2 SFDVKD. V was pared by 1 base and J by 2 bases, with 4 bases between. The CDR3 contains 13 residues. As DNA, the CDR3 is TGTGCCACCAGTGATTTCCAACAAGAGACCCAGTACTTC. This encodes CATSDFQQETQYF.

This clonotype came up many times. The gene calls are TRBV20-1 and TRBJ1-1; D gene uncertain. V lost 3 bases to trimming and J lost 4 bases, with 15 bases between them. Looked up from germline, CDR1 is DFQATT and CDR2 is SNEGSKA (reference sequence). The CDR3 totals 14 residues. DNA for the CDR3: TGCAGTGCTAGGGGGAGGGCGGGCGGCACTGAAGCTTTCTTT. Translated: CSARGRAGGTEAFF.

The table lists this clonotype with many counts. The chain employs TRBV6-1 and TRBJ1-5; D is unresolved. The germline V gene encodes CDR1 MNHNS and CDR2 SASEGT. The CDR3 length is 14 residues. The germline V and J ends were trimmed by 6 bases and 6 bases, with 15 bases remaining between them. CDR3: CASSAQSRGQPQHF. CDR3 DNA: TGTGCCAGCAGCGCCCAATCCCGGGGTCAGCCCCAGCATTTT.

This clonotype was counted at least ten times. The rearrangement links TRBV6-1 to TRBJ2-3; maybe TRBD2 (6 bases). The CDR3 loop spans 14 amino acids. In germline, CDR1 is MNHNS, CDR2 SASEGT. V was cut by 3 bases and J by 6 bases, with 13 bases left in between. The CDR3 spells CASSEWRAGDTQYF. For the CDR3, the DNA is TGTGCCAGCAGTGAGTGGAGGGCCGGGGATACGCAGTATTTT.

This clonotype was counted at least ten times. The gene calls are TRBV12-3 or TRBV12-4 and TRBJ2-7, with no clear D. The V and J ends lost 0 bases and 7 bases respectively, with 7 bases between them. The CDR3 totals 12 residues. The CDR3 sequence: CASSLALGEQYF. The CDR3 region has the DNA TGTGCCAGCAGTTTAGCCTTAGGGGAGCAGTACTTC.

Concerning this clonotype: Relative to the germline gene, one junction end is altered; a read error may explain this. The chain joins TRBV7-2 to TRBJ2-1, with D hard to call. Germline CDR1 is SGHTA and CDR2 is FQGNSA. This CDR3 comprises 16 residues. CDR3 DNA sequence: TGTGCCAGCAGCTTAGCGCTCCTAACCCCCTCCAATGAGCAGCTCTTC. It yields the protein CASSLALLTPSNEQLF.

This clonotype has at least ten counts. This rearrangement joins TRBV2 to TRBJ1-2; no clear D gene. Trimming shortened V by 4 bases and J by 6 bases, and 9 bases separated the two germline ends. CDR3 length: 12 residues. The germline V gene has CDR1 SNHLY and CDR2 FYNNEI. The CDR3 loop is CASSVLADGYTF. CDR3 nucleotides: TGTGCCAGCAGTGTATTGGCGGATGGCTACACCTTC. Drawing the rest from reference TRBV2 and TRBJ1-2, the complete variable domain is EPEVTQTPSHQVTQMGQEVILRCVPISNHLYFYWYRQILGQKVEFLVSFYNNEISEKSEIFDDQFSVERPDGSNFTLKIRSTKLEDSAMYFCASSVLADGYTFGSGTRLTVV.

The rearrangement links TRBV5-1 to TRBJ2-6; TRBD1 matches at 8 bases. CDR1 and CDR2 (germline): SGHRS, YFSETQ. The CDR3 is made up of 11 amino acids. V lost 2 bases and J lost 19; bases outside the gene matches: 5. The CDR3, as DNA: TGCGCCAGCAGCTTCAGGGGGCGGACAACTTTC. This translates into CASSFRGRTTF.

The chain couples TRBV15 to TRBJ1-1, with TRBD1 as a possible D gene (6 bases). The CDR3 is made up of 16 amino acids. From germline, CDR1 is LNHNV and CDR2 YYDKDF (reference sequence). Trimming removed 0 bases at V and 4 bases at J, with 15 bases between. CDR3 residues: CATSRDPDRQSTEAFF. CDR3 DNA sequence: TGTGCCACCAGCAGAGATCCTGACAGGCAGAGCACTGAAGCTTTCTTT.